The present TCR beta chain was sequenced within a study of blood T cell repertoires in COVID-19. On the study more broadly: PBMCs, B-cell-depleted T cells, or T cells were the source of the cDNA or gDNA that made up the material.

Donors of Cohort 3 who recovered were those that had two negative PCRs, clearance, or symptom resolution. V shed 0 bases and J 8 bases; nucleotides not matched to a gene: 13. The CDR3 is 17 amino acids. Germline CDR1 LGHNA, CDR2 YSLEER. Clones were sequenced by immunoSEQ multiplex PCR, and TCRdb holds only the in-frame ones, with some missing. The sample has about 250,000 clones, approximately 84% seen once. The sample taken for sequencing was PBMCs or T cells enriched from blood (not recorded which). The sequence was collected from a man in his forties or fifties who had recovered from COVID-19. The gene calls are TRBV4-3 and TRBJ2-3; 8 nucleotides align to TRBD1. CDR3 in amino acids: CASSQDSPLQGEVTQYF. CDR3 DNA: TGCGCCAGCAGCCAAGACTCTCCGTTACAGGGGGAAGTTACGCAGTATTTT.